Below, one TCR beta chain is given with its context. TCRdb reanalyzed the 5' RACE reads and collapses them to one entry per CDR3 protein, without DNA. Its listing shows 300,000 to 450,000 distinct CDR3 sequences. This record belongs to a study of T cells expressing NK-cell markers. CDR1 is MGHDK and CDR2 is SYGVNS in the germline V gene. The CDR3 contains 13 residues. The sequencing input was blood T cells: a sorted CD56 or NKG2C T cell subset, CD4+ or CD8+ T cells, or bulk PBMC T cells (not recorded which). The sequence derives from a man aged 18 to 69 in good health. The chain recombines TRBV25-1 with TRBJ2-3; TCRdb outputs TRBD2, but without DNA this stays unchecked. CDR3 loop: CASGLDSTDTQYF.